This T cell receptor (beta chain) appears in the sequencing data of a study of blood T cell repertoires in COVID-19. This CDR3 has 13 residues. Germline CDR1 MNHEY, CDR2 SVGAGI. Trimming cost V 6 bases and J 5 bases, with 13 bases left between them. Profiled with immunoSEQ multiplex PCR; TCRdb holds only in-frame clones, not every one. Of around 220,000 clones listed, around 81% are singletons. This clonotype was sampled from a woman between 40 and 55 years old with acute COVID-19. This chain connects TRBV6-5 to TRBJ1-2, with D uncertain. Specimen: PBMCs or T cells enriched from blood (not recorded which). CDR3 protein: CASSQASGYGYTF. The CDR3 region has the DNA TGTGCCAGCAGCCAGGCTTCTGGATATGGCTACACCTTC.